This entry concerns a single T cell receptor beta chain. The antigen is undetermined. The authors ran a second PCR of roughly 7 to 11 cycles using a sample-barcoded 5' primer and a J-beta primer mix. TCRdb redid the calling of the 5' RACE reads with MiXCR, one entry per CDR3 protein. In the table there are about 1.5 million distinct CDR3 sequences, approximately 42% of which are singletons. Germline V gene data show CDR1 as MDHEN and CDR2 as SYDVKM. V was clipped by 6 bases and J by 3 bases, with 13 bases between them. This CDR3 spans 14 amino acids. The entry originates in a study of blood T cells in healthy people across ages. The study, taken as a whole, reports: Donor CMV status, an unknown factor, possibly confounded changes in expanded clonotypes.

Sequences were obtained from blood. This rearrangement joins TRBV28 to TRBJ2-3; D is uncertain. The TCR was taken from a woman under 30 in good health. The CDR3, as DNA: TGTGCCAGCAGGGCTCTGGGGTGGACAGATACGCAGTATTTT. Amino acid sequence: CASRALGWTDTQYF. Together with reference TRBV28 and TRBJ2-3, the CDR3 gives the full variable domain: DVKVTQSSRYLVKRTGEKVFLECVQDMDHENMFWYRQDPGLGLRLIYFSYDVKMKEKGDIPEGYSVSREKKERFSLILESASTNQTSMYLCASRALGWTDTQYFGPGTRLTVL.